This entry lists 26 T cell receptor beta chains sequenced from one sample in a study of blood T cells in healthy people across ages. Combining a sample-barcoded 5' primer with a J-beta primer mix, a second PCR ran for roughly 7 to 11 cycles. Each CDR3 protein is one row after TCRdb ran MiXCR on the 5' RACE reads. The repertoire includes 790,000 or so distinct CDR3 sequences, more than 35% of them detected once, and around a sixth sits in the top ten. The sample consisted of blood. These receptors originate from an elderly man in good health.

V and J are TRBV19 and TRBJ1-2; D perhaps matches TRBD1 (6 bases). CDR3 length: 12 amino acids. Germline V gene lookup returns CDR1 LNHDA and CDR2 SQIVND (reference sequence). Trimming took 7 bases from V and 8 from J, leaving 14 bases between them. CDR3 sequence (DNA): TGTGCCAGTAATGCAGGGGCGCAAGGCTACACCTTC. It codes for CASNAGAQGYTF.

For this clonotype: One base away lies a much larger clone, so this may be a sequencing read error. The J gene is TRBJ2-5, the V gene TRBV21-1. TRBV21-1 is a known pseudogene. This CDR3 is 14 amino acids long. The CDR3 DNA is TGTGCCAGCAGCCCACGGATAGTGCAAGAGACCCAGTACTTC. This sequence encodes CASSPRIVQETQYF.

The CDR3 is CASSPPNGRGDSYTF. The CDR3 DNA sequence: TGTGCCAGCTCACCACCGAATGGACGGGGGGATAGCTACACCTTC. The chain is built from TRBV18 and TRBJ1-2; D is possibly TRBD1 (5 bases). The CDR3 contains 15 residues. CDR1 KGHSH and CDR2 LQKENI come from the germline V gene. Trimming removed 0 bases at V and 9 bases at J, with 17 bases between.

The CDR3 sequence: CASSVDRSRQYF. As DNA, the CDR3 is TGTGCCAGCAGCGTGGACAGATCGAGGCAGTACTTC. The gene calls are TRBV7-9 and TRBJ2-5, with D possibly matching TRBD1 (6 bases). CDR1 and CDR2 from the germline V gene are SEHNR and FQNEAQ (reference sequence). With 5 bases removed from V and 11 bases from J, the gap between germline ends came to 15 bases. CDR3 length equals 12 residues.

This clonotype was found a few times. V is TRBV5-6 and J is TRBJ2-1; TRBD1 is a possible D gene (6 bases). Trimming shortened V by 0 bases and J by 8 bases, and 12 bases separated the two germline ends. The CDR3 runs to 14 residues. Germline V gene data show CDR1 as SGHDT and CDR2 as YYEEEE. CDR3 protein: CASSLVAGVHEQFF. The CDR3 nucleotides read TGTGCCAGCAGCTTGGTAGCAGGGGTCCATGAGCAGTTCTTC.

This clonotype was observed a few times. The chain employs TRBV3-1 and TRBJ2-4; 7 nucleotides line up with TRBD1. J lost 0 bases, V lost 4 bases, and 12 bases had no gene match. This CDR3 contains 18 residues. Germline CDR1 and CDR2: LGHDT and YNNKEL (reference sequence). The CDR3, as DNA: TGTGCCAGCAGCCCTTGGGACAGCGTAATTATAGCCAAAAACATTCAGTACTTC. This translates into CASSPWDSVIIAKNIQYF. Filled out from reference TRBV3-1 and TRBJ2-4, the complete variable domain reads DTAVSQTPKYLVTQMGNDKSIKCEQNLGHDTMYWYKQDSKKFLKIMFSYNNKELIINETVPNRFSPKSPDKAHLNLHINSLELGDSAVYFCASSPWDSVIIAKNIQYFGAGTRLSVL.

The chain couples TRBV28 to TRBJ2-4; 7 bases are shared with TRBD1. The V gene end was trimmed by 5 bases and the J gene end by 1 base; junction bases not matched to a gene: 2. Germline V CDR1 and CDR2: MDHEN, SYDVKM. This CDR3 is built from 14 residues. DNA for the CDR3: TGTGCCAGCAGTCAACAGGGGGCCAAAAACATTCAGTACTTC. It is translated as CASSQQGAKNIQYF.

Comments on this clonotype: A single base separates this from a much larger clone, so it may be a read error. The chain employs TRBV5-1 and TRBJ2-1; 8 bases fit TRBD2. Germline values: CDR1 SGHRS, CDR2 YFSETQ. The CDR3 extends over 16 amino acids. The CDR3 loop is CASSLEGTSSCNEQFF. The CDR3 nucleotides are TGCGCCAGCAGCTTGGAGGGGACTAGTTCCTGCAATGAGCAGTTCTTC.

This chain joins TRBV12-3 or TRBV12-4 and TRBJ1-5; D is perhaps TRBD1 (5 bases). The CDR3 sequence is 16 residues long. Trimming left V 1 base short and J 0 bases short, with 10 bases between. This CDR3 reads CASSLGGRYSNQPQHF. The DNA for the CDR3 is TGTGCCAGCAGTTTAGGGGGCAGGTATAGCAATCAGCCCCAGCATTTT.

This sequence joins TRBV7-6 and TRBJ1-3, with a possible D match to TRBD1 (5 bases). CDR1 and CDR2 (germline): SGHVS, FNYEAQ. V dropped 5 bases and J dropped 5 bases, with 13 bases sitting between them. The CDR3 is 14 amino acids. Written as DNA, the CDR3 is TGTGCCAGCAGCCTCCAGGGAGTACGAAACACCATATATTTT. This sequence encodes CASSLQGVRNTIYF.

This chain connects TRBV7-2 to TRBJ2-3; 10 positions agree with TRBD2. Germline V gene sequence: CDR1 SGHTA, CDR2 FQGNSA. The CDR3 runs 17 residues. Unmatched junction bases numbered 10, after V lost 5 bases and J lost 2 bases. The CDR3, as DNA: TGTGCCAGCAGCATATCTAGCGGGAGCCGTTCCACAGATACGCAGTATTTT. This sequence encodes CASSISSGSRSTDTQYF.

In its sample, this clonotype was seen a few times. The chain recombines TRBV27 with TRBJ2-3; a possible D gene is TRBD2 (6 bases). CDR1 is MNHEY, CDR2 SMNVEV, per germline (reference sequence). V was shortened by 6 bases and J by 5 bases, with 12 bases between the two germline ends. The CDR3 sequence is 13 residues long. The DNA for the CDR3 is TGTGCCAGCAGCCCCGGGACTCTAGATACGCAGTATTTT. Its protein product is CASSPGTLDTQYF.

The chain combines TRBV6-2 or TRBV6-3 with TRBJ2-7; 14 nucleotides line up with TRBD2. The DNA matches TRBJ2-5 better at its end, which makes the J call doubtful. Germline values: CDR1 MNHEY, CDR2 SVGEGT. There are 16 residues in the CDR3. The CDR3 region has the DNA TGTGCCAGCAGTTACCCCGGGACTAGCGGGAGAGAGACCCAGTACTTC. Translation gives CASSYPGTSGRETQYF.

The chain combines TRBV5-1 with TRBJ1-1; the D gene is possibly TRBD1 (5 bases). The CDR3 runs 14 residues. The germline V gene encodes CDR1 SGHRS and CDR2 YFSETQ. Trimming took off 1 base at V and 0 bases at J, with 7 bases between the two ends. The CDR3 loop is CASSLIGVNTEAFF. CDR3 coding DNA: TGCGCCAGCAGCTTGATAGGGGTGAACACTGAAGCTTTCTTT.

The V and J genes are TRBV7-9 and TRBJ2-2, with a possible D match to TRBD2 (5 bases). V lost 5 bases and J 5 bases, leaving 18 bases between the germline ends. Germline values: CDR1 SEHNR, CDR2 FQNEAQ (reference sequence). The CDR3 is made up of 16 amino acids. CDR3 residues: CASSPTRALMTGELFF. The DNA of the CDR3 is TGTGCCAGCAGCCCCACTAGAGCCCTCATGACCGGGGAGCTGTTTTTT.

The rearrangement links TRBV18 to TRBJ1-2; 7 bases line up with TRBD1. This CDR3 has 18 residues. The V gene end was trimmed by 2 bases and the J gene end by 0 bases; junction bases not matched to a gene: 12. Per germline, CDR1 KGHSH and CDR2 LQKENI. The DNA for the CDR3 is TGTGCCAGCTCACCAGCGGGACAGAACTTACCAGCTAACTATGGCTACACCTTC. Its translation: CASSPAGQNLPANYGYTF.

The chain couples TRBV11-3 to TRBJ2-7; TRBD1 is a possible D gene (6 bases). Per germline, CDR1 SGHNT and CDR2 YENEEA. CDR3 length: 14 amino acids. The germline V and J ends were trimmed by 5 bases and 0 bases, with 11 bases remaining between them. CDR3 sequence: CASSPVRGSYEQYF. The DNA for the CDR3 is TGTGCCAGCAGCCCTGTCAGGGGCTCCTACGAGCAGTACTTC.

This chain connects TRBV18 to TRBJ1-2; perhaps TRBD1 as D (5 bases). V gave up 5 bases and J gave up 5 bases, with 21 bases separating them. There are 16 residues in the CDR3. Germline assignment: CDR1 KGHSH and CDR2 LQKENI. The CDR3: CASSSPGTGTRYGYTF. The CDR3 DNA reads as TGTGCCAGCTCATCTCCCGGGACCGGCACCCGGTATGGCTACACCTTC.

This clonotype has ten or more counts. This chain connects TRBV10-3 to TRBJ2-7; 10 nucleotides match TRBD1. The V segment lost 10 bases and the J segment 0 bases; nucleotides outside the gene matches: 6. Looked up from germline, CDR1 is ENHRY and CDR2 is SYGVKD. This CDR3 contains 14 residues. The CDR3 DNA reads TGTGCCACGACCGGGACAGGGGCCTCCTACGAGCAGTACTTC. Its translation: CATTGTGASYEQYF.

About this clonotype itself: At one of its ends the junction is not consistent with the germline gene, which may arise from a read error. The V and J genes are TRBV7-3 and TRBJ2-1; D might be TRBD2 (5 bases). CDR3 length equals 15 residues. CDR1 is SGHTA and CDR2 is FQGTGA in the germline V gene. The CDR3 is CASSFTGSSYDEQFF. Here the CDR3 DNA reads TGTGCCAGCAGCTTTACGGGGTCCTCCTACGATGAGCAGTTCTTC.

V usage is TRBV29-1 and J usage is TRBJ2-1; TRBD2 matches at 9 bases. The CDR3 is 16 amino acids. Germline CDR1 SQVTM, CDR2 ANQGSEA. With V trimmed by 4 bases and J by 0 bases, 7 bases remained unmatched. This CDR3 reads CSVVGREGSSYNEQFF. CDR3 nucleotides: TGCAGCGTTGTAGGGCGGGAGGGGAGCTCCTACAATGAGCAGTTCTTC.

The chain carries TRBV9 and TRBJ2-3; D possibly corresponds to TRBD2 (5 bases). In germline, CDR1 is SGDLS, CDR2 YYNGEE. The V end lost 0 bases, the J end lost 10 bases, and 18 bases lay between the germline ends. The length of the CDR3 is 15 residues. This chain's CDR3 is CASSVGTFRGDAQYF. Written as DNA, the CDR3 is TGTGCCAGCAGCGTAGGGACCTTCCGGGGTGATGCGCAGTATTTT.

The table lists this clonotype with many counts. The chain couples TRBV7-2 to TRBJ2-1; 8 bases line up with TRBD2. V was clipped by 2 bases and J by 9 bases; unmatched bases: 12. There are 16 residues in the CDR3. Germline values: CDR1 SGHTA, CDR2 FQGNSA. CDR3 in DNA: TGTGCCAGCAGCTTACCCGCGGGACTAGGGGGAGGTGAGCAGTTCTTC. It codes for CASSLPAGLGGGEQFF.

The gene calls are TRBV21-1 and TRBJ2-2; the table names TRBD2, a call not compared with the DNA. TRBV21-1 has pseudogene status. The CDR3 is made up of 15 amino acids. The CDR3 DNA is TGTGCCAGCCCCGAGGTGCGGGAGTTTTTTGGGGAGCTGTTTTTT. Translating it yields CASPEVREFFGELFF.

This clonotype has a count of ten or more. This sequence joins TRBV27 and TRBJ2-7; D is unclear. CDR1 MNHEY and CDR2 SMNVEV come from the germline V gene (reference sequence). Trimming stripped 5 bases from V and 3 bases from J, with 11 bases between. The CDR3 is 13 residues long. CDR3: CASSVRVGYEQYF. The CDR3, as DNA: TGTGCCAGCAGTGTAAGGGTCGGCTACGAGCAGTACTTC.

Comment on this clonotype: The junction departs from the called germline gene at one end, perhaps through a read error. The chain is built from TRBV6-6 and TRBJ2-7; D is possibly TRBD2 (5 bases). This CDR3 is 16 amino acids long. CDR1 MNHNY and CDR2 SVGAGI come from the germline V gene (reference sequence). CDR3 in DNA: TGTGCCAGCAGTTACTCCCGCGCGGGCGCTTCCTACGAGCGGTACTTC. Translated, it gives CASSYSRAGASYERYF.